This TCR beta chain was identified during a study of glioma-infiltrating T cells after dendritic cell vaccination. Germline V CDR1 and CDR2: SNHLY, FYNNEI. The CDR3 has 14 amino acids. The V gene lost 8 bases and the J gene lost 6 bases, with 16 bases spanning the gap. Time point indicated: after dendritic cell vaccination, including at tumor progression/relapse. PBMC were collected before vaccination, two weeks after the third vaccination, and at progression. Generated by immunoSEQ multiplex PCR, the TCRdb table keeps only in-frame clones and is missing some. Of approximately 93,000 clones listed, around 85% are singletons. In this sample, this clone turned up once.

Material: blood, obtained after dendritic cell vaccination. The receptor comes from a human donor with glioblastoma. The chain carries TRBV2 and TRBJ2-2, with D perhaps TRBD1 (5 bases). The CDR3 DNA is TGTGCCAGCGTAGGTGACAGTTTCCCCGGGGAGCTGTTTTTT. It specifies CASVGDSFPGELFF.